These T cell receptor beta chains were read from a single sample in a study of blood T cell repertoires in COVID-19. Using immunoSEQ multiplex PCR, the repertoire was profiled, and TCRdb retains in-frame clones only, with some absent. This sample carries roughly 100,000 clones, roughly 84% of them seen once, and the ten largest clones take less than 5%. Sequencing used peripheral blood. The receptors shown here come from a human donor in a cohort sampled during active COVID-19. Each CDR3 is given with its conserved first and last residue. A D gene is named only where the DNA matches it firmly. Size is stated for part of the rows, as once, few or many counts, or as a class when the clone is expanded.

TRBJ1-2,NA,NA,TRBV7-8,TGTGCCAGCAGCCTCATCAGGGGAAGTAACTATGGCTACACCTTC,CASSLIRGSNYGYTF
TRBJ2-2,NA,once,TRBV7-2,TGTGCCAGCAGCCAACGACTTGGTTCGAACACCGGGGAGCTGTTTTTT,CASSQRLGSNTGELFF
TRBJ1-2,NA,NA,TRBV28,TGTGCCAGCAGTTCCTCCTATGGAGGGGCGGGAGGCTACACCTTC,CASSSSYGGAGGYTF
TRBJ2-5,NA,NA,TRBV10-3,TGTGCCATCAGTGGAGGGGGTTGGGAGACCCAGTACTTC,CAISGGGWETQYF
TRBJ1-5,NA,NA,TRBV28,TGTGCCAGCAGGGGGGACACCAGCAATCAGCCCCAGCATTTT,CASRGDTSNQPQHF
TRBJ2-5,NA,NA,TRBV2,TGTGCCAGTACGAGGGAGACCCAGTACTTC,CASTRETQYF
TRBJ1-2,NA,NA,TRBV4-1,TGCGCCAGCAGCCTCGGGACTTCAATTCCTGGCTACACCTTC,CASSLGTSIPGYTF
TRBJ2-5,NA,NA,TRBV5-1,TGCGCCAGCAGCTTGATCGGGAGAAGGCAAGAGACCCAGTACTTC,CASSLIGRRQETQYF
TRBJ2-7,TRBD1,NA,TRBV5-5,TGTGCCAGCAGCTTAGTCCCGGGACAGGGGACTCACCTCCGGCAGTACTTC,CASSLVPGQGTHLRQYF
TRBJ2-3,TRBD1,NA,TRBV6-1,TGTGCCAGCAGTGAATTCGGACAGGGGGCCGCGGATACGCAGTATTTT,CASSEFGQGAADTQYF
TRBJ2-7,NA,NA,TRBV15,TGTGCCACCAGCAGATCCAGGGGTTACGAGCAGTACTTC,CATSRSRGYEQYF
TRBJ2-6,TRBD2,NA,TRBV19,TGTGCCAGTAGTATTCTGAGCGGGGGGTCCGGGGCCAACGTCCTGACTTTC,CASSILSGGSGANVLTF
TRBJ2-3,NA,NA,TRBV5-8,TGTGCCAGCAGCATCTATTGGACGGAGGGGGATACGCAGTATTTT,CASSIYWTEGDTQYF
TRBJ2-2,TRBD1,NA,TRBV7-9,TGTGCCAGCAGCCGGAGGAAAGGGGGCGCGAACACCGGGGAGCTGTTTTTT,CASSRRKGGANTGELFF
TRBJ1-1,TRBD1,NA,TRBV18,TGTGCCAGCTCACTAATGACAGGGGCCCTGGACACTGAAGCTTTCTTT,CASSLMTGALDTEAFF
TRBJ1-1,NA,NA,TRBV5-4,TGTGCCAGCAGCTTGATGGCTAGCATGAACACTGAAGCTTTCTTT,CASSLMASMNTEAFF
TRBJ2-7,NA,NA,TRBV24-1,TGTGCCACCAGTGATTCCAACACCTACGAGCAGTACTTC,CATSDSNTYEQYF
TRBJ1-2,NA,NA,TRBV18,TGTGCCAGCTCACCACCTGGGACACCCTATGGCTACACCTTC,CASSPPGTPYGYTF
TRBJ2-5,TRBD2,NA,TRBV4-2,TGTGCCAGCAGCCAAGATCGGGAGGGGTTCAGAGGTTGGGAGACCCAGTACTTC,CASSQDREGFRGWETQYF
TRBJ2-1,TRBD2,once,TRBV6-5,TGTGCCAGCACCATCTCAGCGGGGGGCCTTGAGCAGTTCTTC,CASTISAGGLEQFF
TRBJ2-7,NA,NA,TRBV9,TGTGCCAGCAGCGTAGTGGGGGGTCCGTACGAGCAGTACTTC,CASSVVGGPYEQYF
TRBJ2-3,NA,NA,TRBV19,TGTGCCAGTAGTAGAGACAGAGGAGATACGCAGTATTTT,CASSRDRGDTQYF
TRBJ2-3,TRBD2,NA,TRBV5-1,TGCGCCAGCAGCTCAGGGACTAGCGGGGGGGTCACAGATACGCAGTATTTT,CASSSGTSGGVTDTQYF
TRBJ1-5,NA,few,TRBV27,TGTGCCAGTAGACAGCCCCAGCATTTT,CASRQPQHF
TRBJ1-2,TRBD1,once,TRBV19,TGTGCCACTTGGACAGGGCCTAACTATGGCTACACCTTC,CATWTGPNYGYTF
TRBJ1-6,TRBD1,NA,TRBV18,TGTGCCAGCTCACCTAGGGCAGGGGGTGGTAATTCACCCCTCCACTTT,CASSPRAGGGNSPLHF
TRBJ2-3,TRBD2,once,TRBV7-9,TGTGCCAGCAGCTCAGTAGCGGGCCCTAGCACAGATACGCAGTATTTT,CASSSVAGPSTDTQYF
TRBJ2-2,TRBD2,NA,TRBV6-5,TGTGCCAGCGGATGGGGTAGCGGGGGTACCGGGGAGCTGTTTTTT,CASGWGSGGTGELFF
TRBJ2-1,TRBD2,NA,TRBV19,TGTGCCAGTAGTAAAGCTATGGCGGGGGTAAATGAGCAGTTCTTC,CASSKAMAGVNEQFF
TRBJ1-1,NA,NA,TRBV28,TGTGCCAGCCGCTCAGGGCAGATGAACACTGAAGCTTTCTTT,CASRSGQMNTEAFF